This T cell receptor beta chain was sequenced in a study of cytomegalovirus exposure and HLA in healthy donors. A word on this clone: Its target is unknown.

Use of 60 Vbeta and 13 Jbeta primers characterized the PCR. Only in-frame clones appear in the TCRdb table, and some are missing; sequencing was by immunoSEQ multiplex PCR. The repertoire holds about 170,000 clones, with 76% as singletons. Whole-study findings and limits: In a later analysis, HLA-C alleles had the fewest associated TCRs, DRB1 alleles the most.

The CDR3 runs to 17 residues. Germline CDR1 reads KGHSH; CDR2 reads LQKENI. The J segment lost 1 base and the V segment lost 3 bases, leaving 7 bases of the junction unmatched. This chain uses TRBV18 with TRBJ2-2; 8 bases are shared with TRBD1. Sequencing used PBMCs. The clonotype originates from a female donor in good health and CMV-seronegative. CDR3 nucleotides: TGTGCCAGCTCACCCCCTACCGGGACAGGGAACACCGGGGAGCTGTTTTTT. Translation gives CASSPPTGTGNTGELFF. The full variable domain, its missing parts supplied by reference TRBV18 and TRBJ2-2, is NAGVMQNPRHLVRRRGQEARLRCSPMKGHSHVYWYRQLPEEGLKFMVYLQKENIIDESGMPKERFSAEFPKEGPSILRIQQVVRGDSAAYFCASSPPTGTGNTGELFFGEGSRLTVL.